This T cell receptor beta chain derives from a study of blood T cells in healthy people across ages. This CDR3 contains 13 residues. In germline, CDR1 is KGHSH, CDR2 LQKENI. The germline V and J ends were trimmed by 3 bases and 7 bases, with 12 bases remaining between them. Together with a sample-barcoded 5' primer, a J-beta primer mix was included in a second PCR lasting roughly 6 to 12 cycles. TCRdb analysed the 5' RACE reads with MiXCR anew, one entry per CDR3 protein. This table has about 1,000,000 distinct CDR3 sequences, 40% to 50% appearing once. Whole-study findings and limits: Across samples, TCR beta diversity tracked strongly with naive T cell percentage.

About this clonotype: What it binds is unknown.

This receptor was identified in a woman aged 55-69 years in good health. This rearrangement joins TRBV18 to TRBJ2-5; D may correspond to TRBD1 or TRBD2 (6 bases each). The sample comprised blood. The CDR3 sequence is CASSPGGRGTQYF. The CDR3 coding sequence is TGTGCCAGCTCACCTGGGGGGCGAGGGACCCAGTACTTC.